The 27 T cell receptor beta chains below come from one sample, sequenced in a study of shared clonotypes between healthy human individuals. The data were produced by immunoSEQ multiplex PCR, yet TCRdb's version contains in-frame clones alone and is incomplete. The table has approximately 1.4 million clones, under 99% seen once. Sequencing was carried out using naive CD4+ T cells sorted from blood. The subset here: CD45RA+ positively selected. All receptors come from a young man in good health.

This chain connects TRBV18 to TRBJ2-5; 8 bases fit TRBD1. The CDR3 length is 15 residues. Unmatched junction bases numbered 6, after V lost 3 bases and J lost 3 bases. The germline V gene encodes CDR1 KGHSH and CDR2 LQKENI. The chain's CDR3 is CASSPPGQAKETQYF. Here the CDR3 DNA reads TGTGCCAGCTCACCGCCGGGACAGGCTAAAGAGACCCAGTACTTC.

The rearrangement uses TRBV7-8 and TRBJ2-7, with a tentative D call TRBD2 (6 bases). V lost 4 bases, J lost 0 bases, and 10 bases lay in between. The CDR3 has 14 residues. Germline loops: CDR1 SGHVS, CDR2 FQNEAQ. DNA of the CDR3: TGTGCCAGCAGCTCATTAGCGGCCTCCTACGAGCAGTACTTC. Translation gives CASSSLAASYEQYF. Drawing the rest from reference TRBV7-8 and TRBJ2-7, the complete variable domain is GAGVSQSPRYKVAKRGQDVALRCDPISGHVSLFWYQQALGQGPEFLTYFQNEAQLDKSGLPSDRFFAERPEGSVSTLKIQRTQQEDSAVYLCASSSLAASYEQYFGPGTRLTVT.

This chain uses TRBV5-6 with TRBJ2-7, with 11 bases that match TRBD2. V lost 7 bases, J lost 4 bases, and 13 bases stayed unmatched. CDR3 size: 16 residues. The germline gives CDR1 SGHDT, CDR2 YYEEEE. This CDR3 reads CASRTLAGGPLYEQYF. As DNA, the CDR3 is TGTGCCAGCCGAACCTTAGCGGGAGGGCCCCTGTACGAGCAGTACTTC.

V is TRBV5-1 and J is TRBJ2-3, with 9 nucleotides matching TRBD1. The germline V gene has CDR1 SGHRS and CDR2 YFSETQ. The CDR3 extends over 15 amino acids. V shed 7 bases and J 4 bases; nucleotides not matched to a gene: 10. The CDR3 here is CASLKGTGGSDTQYF. The CDR3 region has the DNA TGCGCCAGCCTGAAAGGAACAGGGGGCTCAGATACGCAGTATTTT.

V and J are TRBV2 and TRBJ2-7, with a tentative D call TRBD2 (6 bases). The CDR3 has 13 residues. From germline, CDR1 is SNHLY and CDR2 FYNNEI. The CDR3 DNA is TGTGTCTGGTCCCGGACGGGGGAAGACGAGCAGTACTTC. Amino acids: CVWSRTGEDEQYF.

The genes are TRBV2 and TRBJ1-1, with 7 bases lining up with TRBD1. The CDR3 is 14 residues long. J was trimmed by 5 bases and V by 5 bases; bases with no gene match: 8. Germline V gives CDR1 SNHLY, CDR2 FYNNEI. The DNA of the CDR3 is TGTGCCAGCAGTAAACAGGGGAGGTGGACTGAAGCTTTCTTT. Encoded protein: CASSKQGRWTEAFF. Using reference TRBV2 and TRBJ1-1 for the parts outside the CDR3, the full variable domain is EPEVTQTPSHQVTQMGQEVILRCVPISNHLYFYWYRQILGQKVEFLVSFYNNEISEKSEIFDDQFSVERPDGSNFTLKIRSTKLEDSAMYFCASSKQGRWTEAFFGQGTRLTVV.

The chain is built from TRBV5-1 and TRBJ2-4, with 10 bases matching TRBD1. V was pared by 3 bases and J by 8 bases, with 8 bases of the junction left unmatched. The CDR3 sequence is 15 residues long. Per germline, CDR1 SGHRS and CDR2 YFSETQ. CDR3 in DNA: TGCGCCAGCAGCTCAGTAGCGGGGACAGGGGACATTCAGTACTTC. It is translated as CASSSVAGTGDIQYF.

The chain links TRBV4-3 to TRBJ1-1; a weak D match, TRBD1 (6 bases). This CDR3 is 14 amino acids long. Germline CDR1 and CDR2: LGHNA and YSLEER. V was cut by 4 bases and J by 1 base, with 10 bases left in between. CDR3 residues: CASSPLQGNTEAFF. In nucleotides, the CDR3 is TGCGCCAGCAGCCCCCTACAGGGGAACACTGAAGCTTTCTTT.

The rearrangement links TRBV2 to TRBJ2-2; TRBD2 agrees at 13 bases. V trimming: 4 bases; J trimming: 5 bases; junction bases outside the gene matches: 1. Germline V CDR1 and CDR2: SNHLY, FYNNEI. The CDR3 contains 15 residues. In DNA, the CDR3 is TGTGCCAGCAGTGGGACTAGCGGGAGAACCGGGGAGCTGTTTTTT. It encodes CASSGTSGRTGELFF.

The rearrangement uses TRBV5-1 and TRBJ2-5, with D maybe TRBD1 (5 bases). The CDR3 is 14 amino acids. From germline, CDR1 is SGHRS and CDR2 YFSETQ. Trimming left V 1 base short and J 7 bases short, with 14 bases between. Here the CDR3 DNA reads TGCGCCAGCAGCTTGTTTGTCGCCCAGGGGACCCAGTACTTC. Amino acids: CASSLFVAQGTQYF.

This clone occurred once. The chain joins TRBV7-2 to TRBJ2-7, with 9 bases identical to TRBD2. Per the germline V gene, CDR1 is SGHTA and CDR2 is FQGNSA. Trimming took 4 bases from V and 3 from J; bases not matched to a gene: 7. CDR3 length: 15 residues. This CDR3 reads CASSSRTSVNYEQYF. The CDR3 coding sequence is TGTGCCAGCAGCTCGCGGACTAGCGTTAACTACGAGCAGTACTTC.

The V call is TRBV4-1, the J call TRBJ2-3; D may be TRBD2 (5 bases). V shed 0 bases and J shed 7 bases, with 23 bases lying between them. The CDR3 covers 18 residues. The germline CDR1 and CDR2 sequences are MGHRA and YSYEKL. The CDR3 bases are TGCGCCAGCAGCCAAGATGGGCTAGCTGCTGCACAAATAAATACGCAGTATTTT. It encodes CASSQDGLAAAQINTQYF.

The chain links TRBV7-3 to TRBJ2-1; D is ambiguous. From germline, CDR1 is SGHTA and CDR2 FQGTGA. The V end was cut by 6 bases, the J end by 3 bases, with 18 bases between. The CDR3 contains 16 residues. CDR3 in DNA: TGTGCCAGCAGTCATTTTGCTAGTTTCGGCTACAATGAGCAGTTCTTC. This gives the protein CASSHFASFGYNEQFF.

The chain joins TRBV5-1 to TRBJ1-1; possibly TRBD1 for D (5 bases). CDR3 length equals 15 residues. V was pared by 0 bases and J by 3 bases, with 12 bases between. CDR1 and CDR2 (germline): SGHRS, YFSETQ. The CDR3 DNA reads as TGCGCCAGCAGCTTGGGACTGAGGGGAGACACTGAAGCTTTCTTT. Translation gives CASSLGLRGDTEAFF.

The chain links TRBV28 to TRBJ2-7; no reliable D call. The CDR3 has 14 amino acids. Between the trimmed V and J ends, which lost 5 bases and 2 bases, there was a span of 13 bases. From germline, CDR1 is MDHEN and CDR2 SYDVKM. For the CDR3, the DNA is TGTGCCAGCAGTACACCTTCGCCACCCTACGAGCAGTACTTC. Encoded protein: CASSTPSPPYEQYF.

The chain carries TRBV6-4 and TRBJ1-2; TRBD1 matches 9 bases. From germline, CDR1 is MRHNA and CDR2 SNTAGT. Trimming cost V 6 bases and J 4 bases; bases outside gene matches: 15. The CDR3 runs 17 residues. The CDR3 nucleotides are TGTGCCAGCAGCAGTGTTGGGGGACAGGGAGGCTTCTATGGCTACACCTTC. It is translated as CASSSVGGQGGFYGYTF.

This sequence joins TRBV7-2 and TRBJ1-1, with 8 bases identical to TRBD1. This CDR3 spans 18 amino acids. Unmatched junction bases numbered 13, after V lost 4 bases and J lost 0 bases. CDR1 SGHTA and CDR2 FQGNSA come from the germline V gene. CDR3 sequence reads: CASSSAGRGRGMNTEAFF. The CDR3 DNA sequence: TGTGCCAGCAGCTCCGCAGGCAGGGGGCGAGGGATGAACACTGAAGCTTTCTTT.

This rearrangement joins TRBV19 to TRBJ1-4; TRBD1 matches at 8 bases. After removal of 4 bases from V and 2 bases from J, the junction contained 9 bases not matched to a gene. This CDR3 contains 17 residues. Per germline, CDR1 LNHDA and CDR2 SQIVND (reference sequence). The CDR3 nucleotides read TGTGCCAGTAGTACTGGGACAGGCGGGTCGACTAATGAAAAACTGTTTTTT. Its protein is CASSTGTGGSTNEKLFF.

This chain connects TRBV28 to TRBJ2-7; tentatively, D is TRBD1 or TRBD2 (5 bases each). V lost 4 bases and J 3 bases, leaving 16 bases between the germline ends. Germline assignment: CDR1 MDHEN and CDR2 SYDVKM. The CDR3 covers 15 residues. The CDR3 region is CASSSPGQGGYEQYF. CDR3 DNA: TGTGCCAGCAGTTCCCCAGGGCAAGGAGGCTACGAGCAGTACTTC.

The CDR3 is CASSQTRVDRSVETQYF. CDR3 nucleotide sequence: TGCGCCAGCAGCCAAACTCGGGTCGACAGGTCGGTAGAGACCCAGTACTTC. The J gene is TRBJ2-5, the V gene TRBV4-3, with D perhaps TRBD1 (6 bases). Trimming cost V 2 bases and J 4 bases, with 20 bases left between them. This CDR3 has 17 amino acids. Germline CDR1 is LGHNA and CDR2 is YSLEER.

The J gene is TRBJ1-4, the V gene TRBV7-8; D is perhaps TRBD1 (6 bases). The germline CDR1 and CDR2 sequences are SGHVS and FQNEAQ. Trimming left V 3 bases short and J 5 bases short, with 13 bases between. The CDR3 has 15 amino acids. The CDR3 spells CASSFEGGKNEKLFF. DNA of the CDR3: TGTGCCAGCAGCTTTGAAGGGGGAAAGAATGAAAAACTGTTTTTT. The variable domain in full, with the rest retrieved from reference TRBV7-8 and TRBJ1-4, is GAGVSQSPRYKVAKRGQDVALRCDPISGHVSLFWYQQALGQGPEFLTYFQNEAQLDKSGLPSDRFFAERPEGSVSTLKIQRTQQEDSAVYLCASSFEGGKNEKLFFGSGTQLSVL.

The J gene is TRBJ2-1, the V gene TRBV9, with D possibly being TRBD1 (6 bases). Trimming removed 4 bases from V and 0 bases from J, with 14 bases in between. Germline-derived CDR1 and CDR2 are SGDLS and YYNGEE. CDR3 length: 16 amino acids. In DNA form, the CDR3 reads TGTGCCAGCAGCTTTTTGGGGGCTGTCTCCTACAATGAGCAGTTCTTC. This codes for CASSFLGAVSYNEQFF.

This sequence joins TRBV4-1 and TRBJ1-5; D gene ambiguous. The CDR3 covers 16 residues. Germline CDR1 reads MGHRA; CDR2 reads YSYEKL. Trimming took 0 bases from V and 6 from J, leaving 15 bases between them. Here the CDR3 DNA reads TGCGCCAGCAGCCAAGATACGGGTTTTGGGTTTCAGCCCCAGCATTTT. Encoded protein: CASSQDTGFGFQPQHF.

Details on this clone: The same CDR3 also results from other DNA sequences found in this sample. The genes are TRBV5-1 and TRBJ2-2, with unresolved D. The ends were cut back, 4 bases at V and 1 base at J, with 8 bases in the middle. The CDR3 runs to 14 residues. Germline V gene sequence: CDR1 SGHRS, CDR2 YFSETQ. The CDR3 sequence is CASSPTVNTGELFF. CDR3 DNA: TGCGCCAGCAGCCCGACGGTGAACACCGGGGAGCTGTTTTTT.

CDR3 coding DNA: TGTGCCAGCAGCCAGCCACAGGGGTTTGGATATAATAGCTACACCTTC. Amino acid sequence: CASSQPQGFGYNSYTF. The chain joins TRBV4-2 to TRBJ1-2, with 7 bases that match TRBD1. Trimming removed 3 bases from V and 9 bases from J; junction bases left unmatched: 16. Germline lookup yields CDR1 LGHNA and CDR2 YNFKEQ. The CDR3 length is 16 residues.

The chain couples TRBV19 to TRBJ2-5, with 7 bases fitting TRBD2. The trim removed 5 bases at V and 4 bases at J, leaving 10 bases unmatched. Germline CDR1 is LNHDA and CDR2 is SQIVND (reference sequence). CDR3 length: 15 amino acids. The CDR3 here is CASSLRETTLETQYF. The CDR3 bases are TGTGCCAGTAGTTTGCGGGAGACAACACTAGAGACCCAGTACTTC.

This clone was found once. This chain uses TRBV29-1 with TRBJ1-4, with 8 bases that match TRBD1. V trimming: 7 bases; J trimming: 4 bases; junction bases outside the gene matches: 5. This CDR3 is built from 13 residues. Germline CDR1 SQVTM, CDR2 ANQGSEA. The CDR3 loop is CSGRQGINEKLFF. The CDR3 DNA follows: TGCAGCGGAAGACAGGGGATTAATGAAAAACTGTTTTTT.